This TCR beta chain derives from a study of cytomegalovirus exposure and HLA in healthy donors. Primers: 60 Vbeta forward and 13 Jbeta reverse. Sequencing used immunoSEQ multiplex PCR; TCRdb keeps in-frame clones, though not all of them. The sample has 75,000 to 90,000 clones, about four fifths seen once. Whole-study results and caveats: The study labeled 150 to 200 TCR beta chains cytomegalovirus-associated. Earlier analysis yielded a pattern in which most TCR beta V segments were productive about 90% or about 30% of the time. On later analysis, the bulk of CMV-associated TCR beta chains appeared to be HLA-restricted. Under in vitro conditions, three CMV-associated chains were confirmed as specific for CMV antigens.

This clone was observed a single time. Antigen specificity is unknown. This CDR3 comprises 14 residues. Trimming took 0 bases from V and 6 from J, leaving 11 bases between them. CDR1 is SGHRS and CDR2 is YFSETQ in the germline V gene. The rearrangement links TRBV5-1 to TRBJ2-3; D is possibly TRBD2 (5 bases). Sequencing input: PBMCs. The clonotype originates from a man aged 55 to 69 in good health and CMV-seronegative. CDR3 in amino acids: CASSLDLGEDTQYF. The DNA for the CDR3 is TGCGCCAGCAGCTTGGATCTCGGGGAGGATACGCAGTATTTT.